These 10 T cell receptor beta chains originate from one sample sequenced in a study of blood T cell repertoires in COVID-19. Repertoires were generated with immunoSEQ multiplex PCR, while TCRdb's copy carries only in-frame clones and drops some. The profile shows about 53,000 clones, around four fifths of them singletons. Sample: peripheral blood. These receptors came from a human donor in a cohort sampled during active COVID-19.

The chain joins TRBV18 to TRBJ1-5; TRBD1 aligns across 9 bases. The CDR3 is 15 amino acids. V lost 4 bases and J lost 3; bases outside the gene matches: 4. Germline V CDR1 and CDR2: KGHSH, LQKENI. In nucleotides, the CDR3 is TGTGCCAGCTCACTGGACAGGGGCGACAATCAGCCCCAGCATTTT. This codes for CASSLDRGDNQPQHF.

This clone was seen repeatedly, ten times or more. The rearrangement links TRBV3-1 (or the pseudogene TRBV3-2) to TRBJ1-2, with unresolved D. Germline CDR1 and CDR2: LGHDT and YNNKEL (reference sequence). The CDR3 runs 15 residues. V shed 5 bases and J shed 4 bases, with 17 bases lying between them. The CDR3 DNA is TGTGCCAGCAGCGCTCGAGAGGAAAGCGGCTATGGCTACACCTTC. This encodes CASSAREESGYGYTF.

Sample share makes this clone medium-sized. The rearrangement uses TRBV20-1 and TRBJ1-6; D gene ambiguous. The CDR3 consists of 14 residues. CDR1 and CDR2 (germline): DFQATT, SNEGSKA (reference sequence). The germline V and J ends were trimmed by 3 bases and 6 bases, with 12 bases remaining between them. This chain's CDR3 is CSASSGLFNSPLHF. The CDR3 DNA sequence: TGCAGTGCTAGTAGTGGACTCTTTAATTCACCCCTCCACTTT.

This chain joins TRBV18 and TRBJ1-4; D remains ambiguous. Germline-derived CDR1 and CDR2 are KGHSH and LQKENI. Trimming removed 1 base from V and 1 base from J, with 10 bases in between. The CDR3 runs to 16 residues. This CDR3 is CASSPQAGGTNEKLFF. Written as DNA, the CDR3 is TGTGCCAGCTCACCACAGGCAGGAGGAACTAATGAAAAACTGTTTTTT.

The chain carries TRBV5-6 and TRBJ1-4; D uncertain. Germline CDR1 SGHDT, CDR2 YYEEEE. The germline V and J ends were trimmed by 4 bases and 5 bases, with 15 bases remaining between them. This CDR3 has 15 amino acids. As DNA, the CDR3 is TGTGCCAGCAGCAAGGGAGGCCCTGGAAATGAAAAACTGTTTTTT. As protein: CASSKGGPGNEKLFF. Full variable domain (outside the CDR3, taken from reference TRBV5-6 and TRBJ1-4): DAGVTQSPTHLIKTRGQQVTLRCSPKSGHDTVSWYQQALGQGPQFIFQYYEEEERQRGNFPDRFSGHQFPNYSSELNVNALLLGDSALYLCASSKGGPGNEKLFFGSGTQLSVL.

The V gene is TRBV27, the J gene TRBJ2-6; the match to TRBD1 covers 9 bases. The V and J ends lost 5 bases and 1 base, in that order; junction bases with no gene match: 6. The length of the CDR3 is 17 residues. Per the germline V gene, CDR1 is MNHEY and CDR2 is SMNVEV (reference sequence). CDR3 residues: CASSPGQGRSGANVLTF. DNA for the CDR3: TGTGCCAGCAGTCCGGGACAGGGCAGATCTGGGGCCAACGTCCTGACTTTC.

The rearrangement uses TRBV6-1 and TRBJ2-6, with D tentatively TRBD2 (6 bases). V was shortened by 1 base and J by 2 bases, with 6 bases between the two germline ends. The CDR3 has 15 residues. Germline loops: CDR1 MNHNS, CDR2 SASEGT. The CDR3 nucleotides read TGTGCCAGCAGTGAAGGGGGGGCTGGGGCCAACGTCCTGACTTTC. Protein sequence: CASSEGGAGANVLTF.

The V call is TRBV7-2, the J call TRBJ2-3, with D possibly matching TRBD1 (6 bases). The CDR3 spans 17 residues. V was trimmed by 1 base and J by 2 bases, leaving 16 bases between them. Germline CDR1 reads SGHTA; CDR2 reads FQGNSA. The CDR3 region has the DNA TGTGCCAGCAGCTTAGGCCACAGGGTAGGGGACACAGATACGCAGTATTTT. Protein: CASSLGHRVGDTDTQYF.

This clone was counted a single time. The chain uses TRBV9 and TRBJ1-6; D may be TRBD1 (5 bases). The CDR3 runs to 17 residues. Germline V lookup: CDR1 SGDLS, CDR2 YYNGEE. V was trimmed by 4 bases and J by 5 bases, leaving 19 bases between them. The CDR3 nucleotides are TGTGCCAGCAGCCTCTTCAGGGTTGGTCGGGATAATTCACCCCTCCACTTT. Encoded protein: CASSLFRVGRDNSPLHF.

The rearrangement joins TRBV19 to TRBJ2-5; 7 nucleotides align to TRBD1. The V gene's germline CDR1 is LNHDA and CDR2 SQIVND (reference sequence). This CDR3 has 14 residues. Losses at the gene ends were 7 bases for V and 4 bases for J; bases not matched to a gene: 9. CDR3 DNA sequence: TGTGCCAGTACCCACACAGGGGCCCGAGAGACCCAGTACTTC. Its protein product is CASTHTGARETQYF.